What follows describes a single T cell receptor beta chain. Its specificity is unknown. This specimen comes from a study of cytomegalovirus exposure and HLA in healthy donors. It was with 60 Vbeta and 13 Jbeta primers that the PCR ran. Some clones are missing from TCRdb's copy, which holds only in-frame ones; the method was immunoSEQ multiplex PCR. This sample has over 60,000 clones, with 76% found just once. Study-wide results and limits: Rare sequences made up most TCRs, while some public TCRs were found in many donors.

This receptor was taken from a man between 18 and 29 years old in good health and CMV-seronegative. Sequenced sample: PBMCs.

CDR3: CASSLDVGATGANVLTF. The CDR3 DNA is TGTGCCAGCAGCTTAGATGTAGGGGCCACTGGGGCCAACGTCCTGACTTTC. The chain uses TRBV7-2 and TRBJ2-6; D perhaps matches TRBD1 (5 bases). The ends were cut back, 1 base at V and 2 bases at J, with 12 bases in the middle. The CDR3 length is 17 residues. Germline V gene sequence: CDR1 SGHTA, CDR2 FQGNSA.